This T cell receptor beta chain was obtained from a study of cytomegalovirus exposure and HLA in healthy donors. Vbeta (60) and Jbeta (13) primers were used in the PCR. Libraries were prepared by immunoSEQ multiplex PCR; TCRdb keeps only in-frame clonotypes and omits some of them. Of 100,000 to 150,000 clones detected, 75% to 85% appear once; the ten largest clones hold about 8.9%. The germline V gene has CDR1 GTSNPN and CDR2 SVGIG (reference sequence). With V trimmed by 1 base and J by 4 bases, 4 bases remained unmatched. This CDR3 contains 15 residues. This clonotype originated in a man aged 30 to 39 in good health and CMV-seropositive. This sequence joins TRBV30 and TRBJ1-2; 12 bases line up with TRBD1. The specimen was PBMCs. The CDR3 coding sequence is TGTGCCTGGAGTGACGGGACAGGGGGCGCCTATGGCTACACCTTC. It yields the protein CAWSDGTGGAYGYTF.